This T cell receptor beta chain was recorded in a study of early T cells in non-severe SARS-CoV-2 infection. Separate cDNA molecules each had unique molecular identifiers attached to them. TCRdb processed the 5' RACE reads anew with MiXCR; each CDR3 protein has one entry. This repertoire shows about 63,000 distinct CDR3 sequences, 13% found once; its top ten account for less than 6%. Overall study findings and caveats: Sequences matched to VDJdb favored anti-spike CD8 responses, while private and CD4 specificities were missed.

This clonotype was seen ten or more times. As yet, its antigen is unknown. V lost 2 bases and J 6 bases, leaving 8 bases between the germline ends. The CDR3 is made up of 12 amino acids. Per the germline V gene, CDR1 is MNHEY and CDR2 is SMNVEV (reference sequence). What was sequenced was whole blood. The TCR sequence derives from an adult who was a healthcare worker with PCR-confirmed SARS-CoV-2 infection or an uninfected control (not recorded which). The J gene is TRBJ2-7, the V gene TRBV27, with D perhaps TRBD2 (6 bases). The CDR3 bases are TGTGCCAGCAGTTTACAGGGACTCGAGCAGTACTTC. Translating gives CASSLQGLEQYF.